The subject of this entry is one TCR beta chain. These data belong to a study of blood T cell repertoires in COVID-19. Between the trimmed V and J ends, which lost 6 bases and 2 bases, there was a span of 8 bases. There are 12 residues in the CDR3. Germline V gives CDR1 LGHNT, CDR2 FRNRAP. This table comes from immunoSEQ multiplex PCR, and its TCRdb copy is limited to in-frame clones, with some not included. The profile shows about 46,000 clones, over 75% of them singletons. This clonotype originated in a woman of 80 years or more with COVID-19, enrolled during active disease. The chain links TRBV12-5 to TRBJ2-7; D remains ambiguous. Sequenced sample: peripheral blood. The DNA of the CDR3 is TGTGCTAGTGGCCCTACAGCCTACGAGCAGTACTTC. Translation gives CASGPTAYEQYF.